This is a list of T cell receptor beta chains from one sample in a study of T cell repertoires in cytomegalovirus infection. Each CDR3 protein is one row after TCRdb ran MiXCR on the reads. Of hundreds of thousands of distinct CDR3 sequences listed, around 9.1% were seen once; the top ten hold approximately 2.4%. Specimen: PBMCs. The receptor source for this set is a human donor in good health (CMV status not recorded). Some clones in this sample may be carry-over from other donors' samples. CDR3s include the opening cysteine and the closing phenylalanine or tryptophan. The D gene is left open where the match is weak. Clone sizes are given selectively: once, few, many, or a class where the clone is expanded.

v_gene: TRBV20-1
d_gene: -
j_gene: TRBJ1-1
abundance: many
CDR3nt: TGCAGTGCTAGAGTTATGAGAAACACTGAAGCTTTCTTT
CDR3aa: CSARVMRNTEAFF

v_gene: TRBV20-1
d_gene: TRBD2
j_gene: TRBJ2-7
abundance: many
CDR3nt: TGCAGTGCTGCCGGACTAGACGTGGGCGAGCAGTACTTC
CDR3aa: CSAAGLDVGEQYF

v_gene: TRBV10-3
d_gene: TRBD1
j_gene: TRBJ1-1
abundance: many
CDR3nt: TGTGCCATCCGCCCAGTCGCCGGGACAGAAAACACTGAAGCTTTCTTT
CDR3aa: CAIRPVAGTENTEAFF

v_gene: TRBV10-3
d_gene: -
j_gene: TRBJ1-2
abundance: many
CDR3nt: TGTGCCATCAGTGAGTCGCTACAGGGAGGTTCCTATGGCTACACCTTC
CDR3aa: CAISESLQGGSYGYTF

v_gene: TRBV12-3/TRBV12-4
d_gene: -
j_gene: TRBJ2-3
abundance: -
CDR3nt: TGTGCCAGCAGTTTTTTACGGCCCGGAGCAGATACGCAGTATTTT
CDR3aa: CASSFLRPGADTQYF

v_gene: TRBV28
d_gene: TRBD2
j_gene: TRBJ2-5
abundance: many
CDR3nt: TGTGCCAGCAGTCCAATAGCGGGGGGACAAGAGACCCAGTACTTC
CDR3aa: CASSPIAGGQETQYF

v_gene: TRBV20-1
d_gene: TRBD2
j_gene: TRBJ2-7
abundance: few
CDR3nt: TGCAGTGCTAGTGGGACTAGCGGGGCACCCTACGAGCAGTACTTC
CDR3aa: CSASGTSGAPYEQYF

v_gene: TRBV3-1
d_gene: -
j_gene: TRBJ2-1
abundance: many
CDR3nt: TGTGCCAGCAGCCAAGTCGGGTGGCATGAGCAGTTCTTC
CDR3aa: CASSQVGWHEQFF

v_gene: TRBV25-1
d_gene: -
j_gene: TRBJ1-2
abundance: many
CDR3nt: TGTGCCAGCAGTGAATATTTCAGGGTTGGCTACACCTTC
CDR3aa: CASSEYFRVGYTF

v_gene: TRBV12-3/TRBV12-4
d_gene: -
j_gene: TRBJ2-2
abundance: many
CDR3nt: TGTGCCAGCAGTTCCCAGGGAACCGGGGAGCTGTTTTTT
CDR3aa: CASSSQGTGELFF

v_gene: TRBV2
d_gene: -
j_gene: TRBJ2-4
abundance: many
CDR3nt: TGTGCCAGCAGAGACAGACTACTAGCCAAAAACATTCAGTACTTC
CDR3aa: CASRDRLLAKNIQYF

v_gene: TRBV5-6
d_gene: -
j_gene: TRBJ1-1
abundance: few
CDR3nt: TGTGCCAGCAGCTTGAATACCCGCTCTGAAGCTTTCTTT
CDR3aa: CASSLNTRSEAFF

v_gene: TRBV7-9
d_gene: TRBD2
j_gene: TRBJ2-1
abundance: many
CDR3nt: TGTGCCAGCAGCTCCCTAGCGGGGGGGCTTTACAATGAGCAGTTCTTC
CDR3aa: CASSSLAGGLYNEQFF

v_gene: TRBV4-3
d_gene: -
j_gene: TRBJ2-2
abundance: -
CDR3nt: TGCGCCAGCAGCAGATACACCGGGACGGCGAACACCGGGGAGCTGTTTTTT
CDR3aa: CASSRYTGTANTGELFF

v_gene: TRBV11-3
d_gene: -
j_gene: TRBJ2-2
abundance: many
CDR3nt: TGTGCCAGCAGCTTAGACCCGGGGGGCCCGAACACCGGGGAGCTGTTTTTT
CDR3aa: CASSLDPGGPNTGELFF

v_gene: TRBV20-1
d_gene: -
j_gene: TRBJ2-3
abundance: many
CDR3nt: TGCAGTGCTAGAAAAGGAAGCACAGATACGCAGTATTTT
CDR3aa: CSARKGSTDTQYF

v_gene: TRBV5-1
d_gene: TRBD2
j_gene: TRBJ2-1
abundance: many
CDR3nt: TGCGCCAGCAGCTTGGTGGCTAGCGGGGGAGGAAGTGAGCAGTTCTTC
CDR3aa: CASSLVASGGGSEQFF

v_gene: TRBV2
d_gene: TRBD2
j_gene: TRBJ2-3
abundance: -
CDR3nt: TGTGCCACTGTGACAGGGTTGGCCAGCGGGGGGCCGACAGATACGCAGTATTTT
CDR3aa: CATVTGLASGGPTDTQYF

v_gene: TRBV7-2
d_gene: TRBD2
j_gene: TRBJ2-3
abundance: many
CDR3nt: TGTGCCAGCAGCTTTCCGACTAGCGGGGGACCTATAGATACGCAGTATTTT
CDR3aa: CASSFPTSGGPIDTQYF

v_gene: TRBV7-2
d_gene: -
j_gene: TRBJ1-5
abundance: many
CDR3nt: TGTGCCAGCAGCTTAACGGGGTCAGTTAGCAATCAGCCCCAGCATTTT
CDR3aa: CASSLTGSVSNQPQHF

v_gene: TRBV12-3/TRBV12-4
d_gene: TRBD1
j_gene: TRBJ2-2
abundance: many
CDR3nt: TGTGCCAGCAGGACAGGGTTCGCCGGGGAGCTGTTTTTT
CDR3aa: CASRTGFAGELFF

v_gene: TRBV5-1
d_gene: -
j_gene: TRBJ1-4
abundance: many
CDR3nt: TGCGCCAGCAGCTTGGAAGCAGGCCCTAATGAAAAACTGTTTTTT
CDR3aa: CASSLEAGPNEKLFF

v_gene: TRBV6-5
d_gene: -
j_gene: TRBJ2-5
abundance: -
CDR3nt: TGTGCCAGCAGTCAACAGAGGGACTTCTTAGCGACCCAGTACTTC
CDR3aa: CASSQQRDFLATQYF

v_gene: TRBV7-3
d_gene: -
j_gene: TRBJ1-1
abundance: many
CDR3nt: TGTGCCAGCAGCTTAGGACAACCAGGTAACACTGAAGCTTTCTTT
CDR3aa: CASSLGQPGNTEAFF

v_gene: TRBV7-9
d_gene: -
j_gene: TRBJ1-5
abundance: many
CDR3nt: TGTGCCAGCAGCCCGGGACGTGCTCAGCCCCAGCATTTT
CDR3aa: CASSPGRAQPQHF